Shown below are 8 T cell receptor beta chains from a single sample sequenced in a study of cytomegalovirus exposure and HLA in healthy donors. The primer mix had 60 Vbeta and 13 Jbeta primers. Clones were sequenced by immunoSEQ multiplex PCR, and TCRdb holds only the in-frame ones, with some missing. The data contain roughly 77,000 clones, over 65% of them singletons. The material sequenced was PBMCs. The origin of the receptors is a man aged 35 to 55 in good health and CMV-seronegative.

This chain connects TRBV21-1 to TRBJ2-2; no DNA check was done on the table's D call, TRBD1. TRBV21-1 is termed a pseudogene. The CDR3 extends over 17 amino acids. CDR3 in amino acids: CAKLPKWDKGDTGELFF. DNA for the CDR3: TGTGCCAAGCTTCCAAAGTGGGACAAGGGGGACACCGGGGAGCTGTTTTTT.

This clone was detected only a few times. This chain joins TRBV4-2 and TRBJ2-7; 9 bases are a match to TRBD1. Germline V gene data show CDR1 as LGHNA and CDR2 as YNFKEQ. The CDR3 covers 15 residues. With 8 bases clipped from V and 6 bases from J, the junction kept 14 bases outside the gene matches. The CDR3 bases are TGTGCCAGCCGGCCTTACGGGACAGGGTTTTTCGAGCAGTACTTC. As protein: CASRPYGTGFFEQYF.

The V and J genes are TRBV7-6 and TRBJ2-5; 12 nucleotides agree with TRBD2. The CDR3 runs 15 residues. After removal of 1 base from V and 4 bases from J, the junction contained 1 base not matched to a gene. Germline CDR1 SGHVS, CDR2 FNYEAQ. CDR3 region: CASSLGLAGVETQYF. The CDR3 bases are TGTGCCAGCAGCTTAGGACTAGCGGGGGTAGAGACCCAGTACTTC. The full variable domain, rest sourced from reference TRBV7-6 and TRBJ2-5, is GAGVSQSPRYKVTKRGQDVALRCDPISGHVSLYWYRQALGQGPEFLTYFNYEAQQDKSGLPNDRFSAERPEGSISTLTIQRTEQRDSAMYRCASSLGLAGVETQYFGPGTRLLVL.

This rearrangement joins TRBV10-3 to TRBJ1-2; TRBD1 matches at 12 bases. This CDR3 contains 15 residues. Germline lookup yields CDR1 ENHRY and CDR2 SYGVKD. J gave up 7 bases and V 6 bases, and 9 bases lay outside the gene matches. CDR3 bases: TGTGCCATCAGCGGGACAGGGGGCACACTGGGTGGCTACACCTTC. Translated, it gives CAISGTGGTLGGYTF.

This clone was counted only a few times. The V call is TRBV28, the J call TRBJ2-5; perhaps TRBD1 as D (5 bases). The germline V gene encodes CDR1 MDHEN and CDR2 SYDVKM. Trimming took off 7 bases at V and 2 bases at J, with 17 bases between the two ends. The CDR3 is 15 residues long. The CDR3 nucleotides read TGTGCCAGCAAGGGGTCGAGGATGGTACAAGAGACCCAGTACTTC. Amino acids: CASKGSRMVQETQYF.

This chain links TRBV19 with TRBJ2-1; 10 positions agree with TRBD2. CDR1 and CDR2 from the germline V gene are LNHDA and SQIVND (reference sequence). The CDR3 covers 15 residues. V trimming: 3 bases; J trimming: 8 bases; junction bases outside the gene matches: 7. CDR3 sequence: CASSMLAGVADEQFF. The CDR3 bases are TGTGCCAGTAGTATGCTAGCGGGAGTGGCGGATGAGCAGTTCTTC.

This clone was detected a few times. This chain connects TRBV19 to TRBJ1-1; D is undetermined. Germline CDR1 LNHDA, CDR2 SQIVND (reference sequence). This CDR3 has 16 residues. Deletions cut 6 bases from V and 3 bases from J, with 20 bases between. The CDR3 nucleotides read TGTGCCAGTAGCACACGGAGAGGGCAGGTCGACACTGAAGCTTTCTTT. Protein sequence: CASSTRRGQVDTEAFF.

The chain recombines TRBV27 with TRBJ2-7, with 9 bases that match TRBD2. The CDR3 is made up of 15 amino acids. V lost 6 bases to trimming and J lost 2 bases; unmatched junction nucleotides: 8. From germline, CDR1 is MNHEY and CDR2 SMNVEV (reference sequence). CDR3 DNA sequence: TGTGCCAGCAGCGTGCGGGAGGGAGGGACCTACGAGCAGTACTTC. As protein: CASSVREGGTYEQYF.